The rows below give T cell receptor beta chains drawn from one sample of a study of cytomegalovirus exposure and HLA in healthy donors. Clones were read by immunoSEQ multiplex PCR, and TCRdb kept only the in-frame ones, dropping some. The sample yields roughly 130,000 clones, just over 65% seen once. Sequences were obtained from PBMCs. All receptors derive from an older woman in good health and CMV-seronegative. Each CDR3 is given with its conserved first and last residue.

>TRBV2|TRBJ2-3
CASSSGAGGTDTQYF
>TRBV6-5|TRBJ1-2
CASSGGQGARGYTF
>TRBV27|TRBJ1-6
CASSSGMNSPLHF
>TRBV7-6|.
CASSLGATSSYEQYF
>TRBV9|TRBJ2-1
CASSRAVRGSPTYNEQFF
>TRBV4-1|TRBJ2-7
CASSPDRTSSSYEQYF
>TRBV7-2|TRBJ1-2
CASSPRWGPYGYTF
>TRBV7-2|TRBJ2-3
CASSLGGLNTDTQYF
>TRBV5-1|TRBJ2-7
CASSLGASGRSTSYEQYF
>TRBV11-2|TRBJ1-3
CASSLAPGIGNTIYF
>TRBV4-3|TRBJ2-3
CASSQGLGGGDTQYF
>TRBV11-1|TRBJ2-2
CASSETSGRPSTGELFF
>TRBV11-2|TRBJ1-3
CASSLGQGMENTIYF
>TRBV19|TRBJ1-1
CASRTGWDTEAFF
>TRBV19|TRBJ1-1
CASSMDRARNTEAFF
>TRBV4-3|TRBJ2-7
CASSQDPSGASSYEQYF
>TRBV5-1|TRBJ2-3
CASSSRAGVSTDTQYF
>TRBV11-1|.
CASSRGQGGSYEQYF
>TRBV2|TRBJ2-5
CASSQYETQYF
>TRBV5-4|.
CASSQDRTLYEQYF
>TRBV7-9|TRBJ2-3
CASSLDPSGTGDTQYF
>TRBV7-9|TRBJ2-1
CASSHRGNEQFF
>TRBV5-5|TRBJ2-5
CASSYSGQGETQYF
>TRBV19|TRBJ2-3
CASRTSVTDTQYF
>TRBV15|TRBJ2-5
CATSRDRAGGTQYF
>TRBV7-6|TRBJ2-3
CASSSQAGGGTDTQYF
>TRBV29-1|TRBJ1-5
CSVRGGDREPQHF
>TRBV7-9|TRBJ2-3
CSSSLVVGLATDTQYF
>TRBV10-3|TRBJ2-3
CAISSGREGGTDTQYF
>TRBV7-2|TRBJ2-2
CASSVDRGSGELFF
>TRBV4-2|TRBJ2-1
CASSRTANNEQFF
>TRBV4-2|.
CASSPSGTGYEQYF
>TRBV9|TRBJ2-3
CASSDGLAGGGGTDTQYF
>TRBV7-9|TRBJ2-7
CASSSLGSLYEQYF
>TRBV2|TRBJ2-7
CASSENRAPIEQYF
>TRBV27|TRBJ1-1
CASSRRNTEAFF
>TRBV11-3|TRBJ2-2
CASSSYSGGTGELFF
>TRBV2|TRBJ2-5
CASSERGGLWETQYF
>TRBV5-1|TRBJ2-1
CASTGLAGGEQFF